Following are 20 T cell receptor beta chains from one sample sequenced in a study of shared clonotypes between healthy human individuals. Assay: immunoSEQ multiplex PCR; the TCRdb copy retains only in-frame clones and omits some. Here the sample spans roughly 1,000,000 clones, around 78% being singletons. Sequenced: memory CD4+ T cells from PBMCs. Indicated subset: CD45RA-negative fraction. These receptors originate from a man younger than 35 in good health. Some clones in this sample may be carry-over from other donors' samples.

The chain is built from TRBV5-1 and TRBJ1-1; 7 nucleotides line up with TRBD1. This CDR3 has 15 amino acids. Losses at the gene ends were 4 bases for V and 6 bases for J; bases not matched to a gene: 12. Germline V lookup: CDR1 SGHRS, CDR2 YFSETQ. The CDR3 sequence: CASSGITGARAEAFF. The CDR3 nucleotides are TGCGCCAGCAGCGGTATTACAGGGGCTCGAGCTGAAGCTTTCTTT. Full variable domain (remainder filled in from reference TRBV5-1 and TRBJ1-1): KAGVTQTPRYLIKTRGQQVTLSCSPISGHRSVSWYQQTPGQGLQFLFEYFSETQRNKGNFPGRFSGRQFSNSRSEMNVSTLELGDSALYLCASSGITGARAEAFFGQGTRLTVV.

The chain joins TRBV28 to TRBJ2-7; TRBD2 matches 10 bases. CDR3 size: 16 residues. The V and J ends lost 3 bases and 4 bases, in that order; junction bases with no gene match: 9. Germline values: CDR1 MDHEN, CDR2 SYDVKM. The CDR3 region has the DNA TGTGCCAGCAGTTTTTTTACCGGGACTAGCGAGTACGAGCAGTACTTC. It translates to CASSFFTGTSEYEQYF.

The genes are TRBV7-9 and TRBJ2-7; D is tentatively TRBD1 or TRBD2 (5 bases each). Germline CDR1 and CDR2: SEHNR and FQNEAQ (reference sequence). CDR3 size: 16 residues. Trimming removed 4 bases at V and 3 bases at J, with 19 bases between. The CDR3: CASSSFLGTAYYEQYF. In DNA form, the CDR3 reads TGTGCCAGCAGCTCCTTCCTCGGGACGGCCTACTACGAGCAGTACTTC.

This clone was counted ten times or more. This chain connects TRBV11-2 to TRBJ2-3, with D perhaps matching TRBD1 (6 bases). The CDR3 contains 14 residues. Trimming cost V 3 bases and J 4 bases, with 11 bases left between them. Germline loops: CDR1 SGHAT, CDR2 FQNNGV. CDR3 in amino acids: CASSFTRGADTQYF. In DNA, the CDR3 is TGTGCCAGCAGCTTTACCAGGGGTGCAGATACGCAGTATTTT.

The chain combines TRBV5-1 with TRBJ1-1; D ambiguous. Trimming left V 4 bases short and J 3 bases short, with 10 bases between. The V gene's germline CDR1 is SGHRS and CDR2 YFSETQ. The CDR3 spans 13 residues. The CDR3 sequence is CASSSGGYTEAFF. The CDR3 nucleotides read TGCGCCAGCAGCAGTGGCGGGTACACTGAAGCTTTCTTT.

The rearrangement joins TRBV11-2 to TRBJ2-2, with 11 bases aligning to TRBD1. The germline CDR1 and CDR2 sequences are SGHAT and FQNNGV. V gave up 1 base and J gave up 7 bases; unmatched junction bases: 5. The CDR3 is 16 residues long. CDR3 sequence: CASSLVDRGHSGELFF. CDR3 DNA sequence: TGTGCCAGCAGCTTAGTGGACAGGGGGCATAGCGGGGAGCTGTTTTTT.

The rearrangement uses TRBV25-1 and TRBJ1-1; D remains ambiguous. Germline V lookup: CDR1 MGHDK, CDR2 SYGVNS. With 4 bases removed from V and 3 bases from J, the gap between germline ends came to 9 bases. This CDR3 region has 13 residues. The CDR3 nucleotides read TGTGCCAGCAGTGGTAAAAAGTACACTGAAGCTTTCTTT. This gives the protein CASSGKKYTEAFF.

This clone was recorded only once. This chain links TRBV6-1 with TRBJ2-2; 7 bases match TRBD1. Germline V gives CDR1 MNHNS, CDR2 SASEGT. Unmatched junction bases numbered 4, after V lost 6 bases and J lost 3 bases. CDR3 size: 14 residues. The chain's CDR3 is CASRGQPHTGELFF. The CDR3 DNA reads TGTGCCAGCAGGGGACAGCCGCACACCGGGGAGCTGTTTTTT.

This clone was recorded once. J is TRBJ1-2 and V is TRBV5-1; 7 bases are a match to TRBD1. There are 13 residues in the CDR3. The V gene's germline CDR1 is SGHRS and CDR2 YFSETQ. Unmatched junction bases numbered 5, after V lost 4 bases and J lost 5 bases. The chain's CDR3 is CASSIDRVYGYTF. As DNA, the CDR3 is TGCGCCAGCAGCATCGACAGGGTATATGGCTACACCTTC.

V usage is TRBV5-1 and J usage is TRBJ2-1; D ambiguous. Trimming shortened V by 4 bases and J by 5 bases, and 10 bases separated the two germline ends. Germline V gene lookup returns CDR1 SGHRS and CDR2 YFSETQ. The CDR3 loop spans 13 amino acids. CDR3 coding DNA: TGCGCCAGCAGCGGCACGGTCAACAATGAGCAGTTCTTC. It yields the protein CASSGTVNNEQFF.

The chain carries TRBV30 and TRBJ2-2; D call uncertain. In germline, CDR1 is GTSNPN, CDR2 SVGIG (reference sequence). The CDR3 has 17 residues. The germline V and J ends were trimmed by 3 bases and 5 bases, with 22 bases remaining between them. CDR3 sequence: CAWSGEGFKVETGELFF. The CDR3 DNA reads TGTGCCTGGAGCGGAGAAGGGTTTAAGGTAGAGACCGGGGAGCTGTTTTTT.

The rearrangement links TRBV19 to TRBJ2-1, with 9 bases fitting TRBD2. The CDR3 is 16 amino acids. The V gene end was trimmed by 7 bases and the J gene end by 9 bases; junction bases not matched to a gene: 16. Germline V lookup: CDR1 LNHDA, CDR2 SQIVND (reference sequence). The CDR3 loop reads CASTATFSGSSVEQFF. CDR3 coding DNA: TGTGCCAGTACCGCTACCTTTAGCGGGAGTTCTGTTGAGCAGTTCTTC.

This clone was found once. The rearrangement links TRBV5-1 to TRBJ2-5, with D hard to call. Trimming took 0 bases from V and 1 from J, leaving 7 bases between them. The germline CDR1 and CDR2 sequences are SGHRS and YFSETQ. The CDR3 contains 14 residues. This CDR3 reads CASSLGRLQETQYF. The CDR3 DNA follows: TGCGCCAGCAGCTTGGGACGTCTCCAAGAGACCCAGTACTTC.

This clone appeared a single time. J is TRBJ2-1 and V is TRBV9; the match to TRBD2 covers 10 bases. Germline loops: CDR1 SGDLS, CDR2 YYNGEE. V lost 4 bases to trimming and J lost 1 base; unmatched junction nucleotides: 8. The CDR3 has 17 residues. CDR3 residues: CASSPPGLAFSYNEQFF. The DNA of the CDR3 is TGTGCCAGCAGCCCTCCGGGACTAGCGTTTTCCTACAATGAGCAGTTCTTC.

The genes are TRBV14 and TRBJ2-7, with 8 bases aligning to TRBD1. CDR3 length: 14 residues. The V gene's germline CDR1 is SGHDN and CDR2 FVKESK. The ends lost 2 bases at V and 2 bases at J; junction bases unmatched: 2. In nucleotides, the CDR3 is TGTGCCAGCAGCCAATCCAGGGGGCCCTACGAGCAGTACTTC. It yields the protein CASSQSRGPYEQYF.

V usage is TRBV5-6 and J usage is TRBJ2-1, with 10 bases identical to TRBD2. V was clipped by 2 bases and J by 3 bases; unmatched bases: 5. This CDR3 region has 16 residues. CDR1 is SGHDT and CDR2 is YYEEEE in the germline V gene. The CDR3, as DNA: TGTGCCAGCAGCTTTTTAAGGACTAGCGGCTACAATGAGCAGTTCTTC. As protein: CASSFLRTSGYNEQFF.

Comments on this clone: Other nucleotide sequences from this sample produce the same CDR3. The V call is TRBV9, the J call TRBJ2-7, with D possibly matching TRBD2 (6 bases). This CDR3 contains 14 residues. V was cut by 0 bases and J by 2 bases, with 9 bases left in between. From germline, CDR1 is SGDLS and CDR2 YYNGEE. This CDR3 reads CASSVGPGAYEQYF. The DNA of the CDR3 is TGTGCCAGCAGCGTAGGGCCGGGGGCCTACGAGCAGTACTTC. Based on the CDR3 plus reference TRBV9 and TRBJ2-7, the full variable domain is DSGVTQTPKHLITATGQRVTLRCSPRSGDLSVYWYQQSLDQGLQFLIQYYNGEERAKGNILERFSAQQFPDLHSELNLSSLELGDSALYFCASSVGPGAYEQYFGPGTRLTVT.

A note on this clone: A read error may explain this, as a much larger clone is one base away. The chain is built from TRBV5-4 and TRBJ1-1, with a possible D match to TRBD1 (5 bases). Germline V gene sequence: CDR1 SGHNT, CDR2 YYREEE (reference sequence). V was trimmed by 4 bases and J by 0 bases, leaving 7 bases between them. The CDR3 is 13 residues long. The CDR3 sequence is CASSATVNTEAFF. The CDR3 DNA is TGTGCCAGCAGCGCGACAGTGAACACTGAAGCTTTCTTT. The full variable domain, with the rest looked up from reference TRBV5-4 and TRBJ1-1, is ETGVTQSPTHLIKTRGQQVTLRCSSQSGHNTVSWYQQALGQGPQFIFQYYREEENGRGNFPPRFSGLQFPNYSSELNVNALELDDSALYLCASSATVNTEAFFGQGTRLTVV.

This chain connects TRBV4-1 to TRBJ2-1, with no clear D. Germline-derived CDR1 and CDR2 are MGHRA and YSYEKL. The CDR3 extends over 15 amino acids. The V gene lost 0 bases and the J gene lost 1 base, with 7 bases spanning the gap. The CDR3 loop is CASSQDLGSYNEQFF. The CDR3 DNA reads TGCGCCAGCAGCCAAGATCTAGGATCCTACAATGAGCAGTTCTTC.

CDR3 in DNA: TGTGCCACCAGCAGGGGGCCCTTAGAGGTCGGAGCTTTCTTT. Translated: CATSRGPLEVGAFF. The rearrangement joins TRBV15 to TRBJ1-1; a weak D match, TRBD1 (5 bases). This CDR3 contains 14 residues. Germline assignment: CDR1 LNHNV and CDR2 YYDKDF (reference sequence). Trimming shortened V by 3 bases and J by 10 bases, and 18 bases separated the two germline ends.